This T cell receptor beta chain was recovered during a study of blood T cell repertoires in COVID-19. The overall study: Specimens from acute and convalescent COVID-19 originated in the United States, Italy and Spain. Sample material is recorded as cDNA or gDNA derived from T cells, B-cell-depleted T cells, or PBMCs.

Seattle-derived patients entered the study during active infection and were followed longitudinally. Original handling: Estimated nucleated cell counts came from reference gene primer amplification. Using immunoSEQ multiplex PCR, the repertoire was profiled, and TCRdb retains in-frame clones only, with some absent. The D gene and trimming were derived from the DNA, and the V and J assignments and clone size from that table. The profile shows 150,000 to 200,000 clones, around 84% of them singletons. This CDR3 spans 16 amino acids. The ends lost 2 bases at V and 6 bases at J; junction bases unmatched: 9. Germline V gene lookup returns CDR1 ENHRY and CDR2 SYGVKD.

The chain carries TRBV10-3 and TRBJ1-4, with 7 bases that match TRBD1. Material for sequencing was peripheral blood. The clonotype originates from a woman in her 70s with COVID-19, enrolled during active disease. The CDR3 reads CAISETTGMGDEKLFF. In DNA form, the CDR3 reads TGTGCCATCAGTGAGACGACAGGGATGGGTGATGAAAAACTGTTTTTT.